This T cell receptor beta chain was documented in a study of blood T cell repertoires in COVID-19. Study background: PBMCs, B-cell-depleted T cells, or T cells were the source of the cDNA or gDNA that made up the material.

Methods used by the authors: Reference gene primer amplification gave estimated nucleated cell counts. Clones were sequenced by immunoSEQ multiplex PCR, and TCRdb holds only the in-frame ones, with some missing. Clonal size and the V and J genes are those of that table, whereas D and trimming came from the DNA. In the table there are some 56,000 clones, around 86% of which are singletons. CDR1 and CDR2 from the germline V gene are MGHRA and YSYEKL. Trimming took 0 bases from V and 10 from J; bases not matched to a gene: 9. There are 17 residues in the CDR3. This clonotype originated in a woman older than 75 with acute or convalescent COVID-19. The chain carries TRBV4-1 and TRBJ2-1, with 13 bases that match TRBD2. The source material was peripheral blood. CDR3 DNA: TGCGCCAGCAGCCAAGATCAAAGACTAGCGGGGGGAGGAGAGCAGTTCTTC. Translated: CASSQDQRLAGGGEQFF.